The text below deals with one TCR beta chain. The data were obtained in a study of shared clonotypes between healthy human individuals. Some clones are missing from TCRdb's copy, which holds only in-frame ones; the method was immunoSEQ multiplex PCR. The top ten hold 0.095% to 0.14% of the sample, which has around 600,000 clones, roughly 96% seen once. CD8 cells regarded as naive lacked CD45RO, were positively chosen for CCR7, and omitted terminally differentiated effector memory CD45RA+ cells. The germline gives CDR1 MNHEY, CDR2 SVGAGI. The CDR3 runs to 15 residues. Trimming took 2 bases from V and 0 from J, leaving 11 bases between them.

The chain is built from TRBV6-5 and TRBJ2-7; the D gene is possibly TRBD2 (6 bases). The source of this sequence is a young woman in good health. Sequencing input: naive CD8+ T cells sorted from blood. The CDR3: CASSYAGPTSYEQYF. In nucleotides, the CDR3 is TGTGCCAGCAGTTACGCGGGACCTACCTCCTACGAGCAGTACTTC.